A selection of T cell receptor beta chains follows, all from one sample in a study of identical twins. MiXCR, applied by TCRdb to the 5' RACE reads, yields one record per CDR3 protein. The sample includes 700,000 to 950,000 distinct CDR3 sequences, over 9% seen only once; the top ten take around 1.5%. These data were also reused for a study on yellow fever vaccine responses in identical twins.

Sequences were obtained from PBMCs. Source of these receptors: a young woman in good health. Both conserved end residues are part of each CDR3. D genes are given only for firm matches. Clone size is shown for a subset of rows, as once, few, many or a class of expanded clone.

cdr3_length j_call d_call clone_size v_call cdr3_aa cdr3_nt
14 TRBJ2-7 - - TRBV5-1 CASSLGRERGEQYF TGCGCCAGCAGCTTGGGCCGGGAAAGGGGCGAGCAGTACTTC
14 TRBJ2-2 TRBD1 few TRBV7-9 CASSLGTVSGELFF TGTGCCAGCAGCCTAGGGACAGTATCCGGGGAGCTGTTTTTT
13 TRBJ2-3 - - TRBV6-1 CASTAGDTDTQYF TGTGCCAGTACGGCAGGGGACACAGATACGCAGTATTTT
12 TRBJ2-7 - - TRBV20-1 CSAIRGSYEQYF TGCAGTGCCATACGGGGGTCCTACGAGCAGTACTTC
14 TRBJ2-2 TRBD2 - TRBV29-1 CSVGTSGNTGELFF TGCAGCGTCGGGACTAGCGGGAACACCGGGGAGCTGTTTTTT
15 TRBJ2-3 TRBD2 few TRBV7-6 CASSSRLAGIDTQYF TGTGCCAGCAGCTCCAGACTAGCGGGCATAGATACGCAGTATTTT
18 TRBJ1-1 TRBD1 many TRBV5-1 CASSLDGGQGAWNTEAFF TGCGCCAGCAGCTTGGATGGGGGACAGGGGGCGTGGAACACTGAAGCTTTCTTT
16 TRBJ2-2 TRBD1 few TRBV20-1 CSARQWDRMNTGELFF TGCAGTGCTAGACAATGGGACAGGATGAACACCGGGGAGCTGTTTTTT
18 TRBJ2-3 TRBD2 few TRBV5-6 CASSLGGSSGLNTDTQYF TGTGCCAGCAGCTTGGGAGGGTCTAGCGGGTTAAACACAGATACGCAGTATTTT
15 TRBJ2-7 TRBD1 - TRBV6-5 CASSYLGQGIVEQYF TGTGCCAGCAGTTACTTAGGACAGGGGATTGTCGAGCAGTACTTC
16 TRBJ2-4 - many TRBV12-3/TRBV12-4 CASSDPGRLAKNIQYF TGTGCCAGCAGCGATCCCGGCAGACTAGCCAAAAACATTCAGTACTTC
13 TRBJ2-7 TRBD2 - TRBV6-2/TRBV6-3 CASPMIPGGEQYF TGTGCCAGCCCAATGATCCCGGGGGGCGAGCAGTACTTC
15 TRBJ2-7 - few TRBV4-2 CASSQELSAAYEQYF TGTGCCAGCAGCCAAGAGCTCTCGGCGGCCTACGAGCAGTACTTC
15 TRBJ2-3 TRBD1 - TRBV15 CATSREDRAQGTQYF TGTGCCACCAGCAGAGAGGACAGGGCGCAGGGTACGCAGTATTTT
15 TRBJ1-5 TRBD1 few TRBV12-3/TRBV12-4 CASSFKRGPNQPQHF TGTGCCAGCAGTTTTAAGAGGGGGCCGAATCAGCCCCAGCATTTT
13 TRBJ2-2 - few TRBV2 CASNGGPTGELFF TGTGCCAGCAACGGGGGGCCCACCGGGGAGCTGTTTTTT
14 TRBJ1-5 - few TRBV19 CASSSLMSNQPQHF TGTGCCAGTAGTTCCTTAATGAGCAATCAGCCCCAGCATTTT
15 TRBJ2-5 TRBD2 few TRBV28 CASTELAMKQETQYF TGTGCCAGCACCGAACTAGCGATGAAACAAGAGACCCAGTACTTC
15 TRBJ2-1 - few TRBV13 CASSPRWASFNEQFF TGTGCCAGCAGCCCGAGGTGGGCTAGCTTCAATGAGCAGTTCTTC
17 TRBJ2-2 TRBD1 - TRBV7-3 CASSLSQTGWNTGELFF TGTGCCAGCAGCTTAAGTCAGACAGGGTGGAACACCGGGGAGCTGTTTTTT
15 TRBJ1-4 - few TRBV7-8 CASSSLPGGEEKLFF TGTGCCAGCAGCTCCCTGCCGGGGGGAGAGGAAAAACTGTTTTTT
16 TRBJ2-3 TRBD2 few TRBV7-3 CASSLNEAGVGGVVYF TGTGCCAGCAGCTTAAATGAAGCGGGAGTTGGGGGGGTCGTGTATTTT
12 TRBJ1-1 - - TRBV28 CASETGSAEAFF TGTGCCAGTGAAACAGGGTCGGCTGAAGCTTTCTTT
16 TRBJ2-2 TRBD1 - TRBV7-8 CASSSGQPPNTGELFF TGTGCCAGCAGCTCGGGACAGCCGCCGAACACCGGGGAGCTGTTTTTT
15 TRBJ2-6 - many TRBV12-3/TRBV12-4 CASSFGVSGANVLTF TGTGCCAGCAGTTTTGGGGTATCTGGGGCCAACGTCCTGACTTTC
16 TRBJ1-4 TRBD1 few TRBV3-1 CASSQGNRGTNEKLFF TGTGCCAGCAGCCAAGGAAACAGGGGAACTAATGAAAAACTGTTTTTT
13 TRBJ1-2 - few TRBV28 CATKGRTDYGYTF TGTGCCACCAAGGGTAGGACGGACTATGGCTACACCTTC
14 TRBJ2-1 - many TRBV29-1 CSVAGGSSYNEQFF TGCAGCGTTGCCGGTGGGAGCTCCTACAATGAGCAGTTCTTC
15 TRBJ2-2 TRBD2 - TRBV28 CATQFIREGGGELFF TGTGCCACCCAGTTTATACGGGAGGGTGGCGGGGAGCTGTTTTTT
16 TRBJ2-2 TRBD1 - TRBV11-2 CASSGWTGDSTGELFF TGTGCCAGCAGCGGGTGGACAGGGGATAGCACCGGGGAGCTGTTTTTT
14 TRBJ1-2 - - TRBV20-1 CSAPWNTGRSGYTF TGCAGTGCCCCGTGGAACACAGGGAGAAGTGGCTACACCTTC
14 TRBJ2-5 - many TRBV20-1 CSAQTGTDQETQYF TGCAGTGCACAAACCGGGACGGACCAAGAGACCCAGTACTTC
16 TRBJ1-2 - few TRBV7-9 CASSLDLYAGAYGYTF TGTGCCAGCAGCTTAGACCTTTATGCAGGTGCATATGGCTACACCTTC
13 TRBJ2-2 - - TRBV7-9 CASSTPTTGELFF TGTGCCAGCAGCACGCCGACCACCGGGGAGCTGTTTTTT
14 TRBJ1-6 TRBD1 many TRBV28 CASSLTGDNSPLHF TGTGCCAGCAGTTTGACAGGGGATAATTCACCCCTCCACTTT
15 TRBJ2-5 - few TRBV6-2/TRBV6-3 CASSPKGLHQETQYF TGTGCCAGCAGTCCGAAGGGACTTCATCAAGAGACCCAGTACTTC
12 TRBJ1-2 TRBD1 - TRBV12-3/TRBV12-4 CASSKQGHGYTF TGTGCCAGCAGCAAACAGGGGCACGGCTACACCTTC